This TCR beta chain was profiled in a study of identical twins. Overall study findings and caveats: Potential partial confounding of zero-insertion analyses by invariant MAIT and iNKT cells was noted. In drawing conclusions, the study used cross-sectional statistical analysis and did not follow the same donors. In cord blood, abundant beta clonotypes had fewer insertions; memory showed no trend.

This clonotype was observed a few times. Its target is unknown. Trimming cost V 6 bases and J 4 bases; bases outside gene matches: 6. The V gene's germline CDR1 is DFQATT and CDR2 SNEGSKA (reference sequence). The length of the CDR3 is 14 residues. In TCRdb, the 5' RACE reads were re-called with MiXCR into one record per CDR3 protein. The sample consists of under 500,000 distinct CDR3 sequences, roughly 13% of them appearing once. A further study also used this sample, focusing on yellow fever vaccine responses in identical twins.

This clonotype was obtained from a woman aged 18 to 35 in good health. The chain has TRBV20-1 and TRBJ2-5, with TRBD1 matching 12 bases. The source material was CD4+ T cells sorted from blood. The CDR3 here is CSANRDRGRETQYF. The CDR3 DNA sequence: TGCAGTGCCAACCGGGACAGGGGGCGAGAGACCCAGTACTTC.